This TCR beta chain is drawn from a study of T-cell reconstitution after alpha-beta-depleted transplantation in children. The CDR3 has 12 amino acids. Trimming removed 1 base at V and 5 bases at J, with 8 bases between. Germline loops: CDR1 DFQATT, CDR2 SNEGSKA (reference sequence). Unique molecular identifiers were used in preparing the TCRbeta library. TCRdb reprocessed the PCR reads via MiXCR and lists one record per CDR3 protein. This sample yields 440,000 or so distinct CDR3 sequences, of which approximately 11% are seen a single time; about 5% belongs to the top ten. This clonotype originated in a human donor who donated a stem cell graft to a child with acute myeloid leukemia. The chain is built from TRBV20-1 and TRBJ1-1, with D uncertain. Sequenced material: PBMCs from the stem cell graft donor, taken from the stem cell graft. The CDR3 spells CSARVPGTEAFF. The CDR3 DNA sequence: TGCAGTGCTAGAGTCCCGGGGACTGAAGCTTTCTTT.